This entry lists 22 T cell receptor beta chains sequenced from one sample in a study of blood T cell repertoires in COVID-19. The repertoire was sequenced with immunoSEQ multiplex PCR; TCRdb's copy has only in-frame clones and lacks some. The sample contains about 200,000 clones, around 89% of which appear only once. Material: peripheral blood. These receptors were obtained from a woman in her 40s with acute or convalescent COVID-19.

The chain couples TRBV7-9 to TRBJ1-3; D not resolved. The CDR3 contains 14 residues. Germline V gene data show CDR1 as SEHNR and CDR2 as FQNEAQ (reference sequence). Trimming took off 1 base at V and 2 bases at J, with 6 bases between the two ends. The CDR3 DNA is TGTGCCAGCAGCTTAGGAGGGACTGGAAACACCATATATTTT. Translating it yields CASSLGGTGNTIYF.

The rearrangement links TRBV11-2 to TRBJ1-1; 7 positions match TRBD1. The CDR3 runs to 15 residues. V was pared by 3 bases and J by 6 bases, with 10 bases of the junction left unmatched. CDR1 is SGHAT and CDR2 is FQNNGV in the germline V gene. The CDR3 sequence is CASSFRGTPGAEAFF. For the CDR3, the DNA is TGTGCCAGCAGCTTCAGGGGGACCCCTGGGGCTGAAGCTTTCTTT.

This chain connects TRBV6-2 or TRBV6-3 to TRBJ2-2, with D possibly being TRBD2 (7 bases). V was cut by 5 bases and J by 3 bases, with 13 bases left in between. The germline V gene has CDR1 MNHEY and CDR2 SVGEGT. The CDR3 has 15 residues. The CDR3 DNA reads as TGTGCCAGCAGTCGAGGGGGGGGTCACACCGGGGAGCTGTTTTTT. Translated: CASSRGGGHTGELFF.

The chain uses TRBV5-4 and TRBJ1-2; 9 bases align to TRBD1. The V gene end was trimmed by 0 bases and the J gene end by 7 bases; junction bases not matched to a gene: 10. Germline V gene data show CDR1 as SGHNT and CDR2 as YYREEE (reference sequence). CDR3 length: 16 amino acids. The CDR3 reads CASSLASQGARLGYTF. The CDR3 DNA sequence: TGTGCCAGCAGCTTGGCCTCACAGGGGGCGCGTCTTGGCTACACCTTC.

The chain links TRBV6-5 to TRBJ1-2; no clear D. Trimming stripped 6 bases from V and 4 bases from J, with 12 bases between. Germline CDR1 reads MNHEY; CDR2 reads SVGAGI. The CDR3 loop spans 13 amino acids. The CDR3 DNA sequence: TGTGCCAGCAGCCCCGACACCCTCTATGGCTACACCTTC. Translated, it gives CASSPDTLYGYTF.

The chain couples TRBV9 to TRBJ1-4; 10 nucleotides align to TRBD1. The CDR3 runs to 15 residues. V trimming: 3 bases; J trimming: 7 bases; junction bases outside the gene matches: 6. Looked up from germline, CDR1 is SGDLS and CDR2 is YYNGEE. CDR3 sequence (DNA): TGTGCCAGCAGCGAGACAGGGGGCGCAGGTGAAAAACTGTTTTTT. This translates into CASSETGGAGEKLFF.

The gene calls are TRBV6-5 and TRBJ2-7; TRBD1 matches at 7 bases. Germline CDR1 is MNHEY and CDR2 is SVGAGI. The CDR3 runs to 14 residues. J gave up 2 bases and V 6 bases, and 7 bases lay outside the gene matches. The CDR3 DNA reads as TGTGCCAGCAGCAAAGACAGGGCAACCTACGAGCAGTACGTC. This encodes CASSKDRATYEQYV.

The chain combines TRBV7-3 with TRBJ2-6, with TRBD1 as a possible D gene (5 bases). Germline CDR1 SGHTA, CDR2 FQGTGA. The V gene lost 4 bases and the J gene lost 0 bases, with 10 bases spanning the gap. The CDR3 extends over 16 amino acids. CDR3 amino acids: CASSYGAFSGANVLTF. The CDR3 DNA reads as TGTGCCAGCAGCTATGGGGCGTTCTCTGGGGCCAACGTCCTGACTTTC.

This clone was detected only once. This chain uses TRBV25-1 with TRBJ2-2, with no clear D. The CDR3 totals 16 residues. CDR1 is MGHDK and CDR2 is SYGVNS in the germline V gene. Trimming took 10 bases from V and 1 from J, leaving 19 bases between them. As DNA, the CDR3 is TGTGCCACCTCCTCAGGTTTTGAACGGAACACCGGGGAGCTGTTTTTT. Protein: CATSSGFERNTGELFF.

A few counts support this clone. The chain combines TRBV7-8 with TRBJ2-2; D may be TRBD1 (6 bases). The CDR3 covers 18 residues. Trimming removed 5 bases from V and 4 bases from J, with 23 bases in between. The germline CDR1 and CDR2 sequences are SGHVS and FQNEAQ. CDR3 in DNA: TGTGCCAGCAGCCGAAGGGGGACAACTAATTCGGCCACCGGGGAGCTGTTTTTT. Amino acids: CASSRRGTTNSATGELFF.

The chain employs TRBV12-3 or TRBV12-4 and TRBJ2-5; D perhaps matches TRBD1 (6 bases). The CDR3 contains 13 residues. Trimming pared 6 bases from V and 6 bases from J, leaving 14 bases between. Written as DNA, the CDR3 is TGTGCCAGCAGCATTGACAGGTTGAAGACCCAGTACTTC. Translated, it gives CASSIDRLKTQYF.

The CDR3 protein is CASSLALAGGTDTQYF. The DNA for the CDR3 is TGTGCCAGCAGCTTGGCCCTAGCGGGGGGCACAGATACGCAGTATTTT. This chain joins TRBV5-8 and TRBJ2-3, with 10 positions matching TRBD2. The CDR3 has 16 residues. The germline CDR1 and CDR2 sequences are SGHTS and YDEGEE. The ends lost 0 bases at V and 1 base at J; junction bases unmatched: 2.

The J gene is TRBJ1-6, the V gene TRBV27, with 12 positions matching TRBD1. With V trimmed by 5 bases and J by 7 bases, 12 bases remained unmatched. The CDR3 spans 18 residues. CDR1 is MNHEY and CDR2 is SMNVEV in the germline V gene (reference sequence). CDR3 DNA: TGTGCCAGCAGTAAGGGACAGGGGGCGAAGTGGGCGAATTCACCCCTCCACTTT. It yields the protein CASSKGQGAKWANSPLHF.

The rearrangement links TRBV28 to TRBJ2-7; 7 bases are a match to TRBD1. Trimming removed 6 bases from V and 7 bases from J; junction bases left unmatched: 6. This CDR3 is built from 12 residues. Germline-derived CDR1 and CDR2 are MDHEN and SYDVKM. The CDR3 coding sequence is TGTGCCAGCAGCGAGAGGGGGCTGGAGCAGTACGTC. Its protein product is CASSERGLEQYV.

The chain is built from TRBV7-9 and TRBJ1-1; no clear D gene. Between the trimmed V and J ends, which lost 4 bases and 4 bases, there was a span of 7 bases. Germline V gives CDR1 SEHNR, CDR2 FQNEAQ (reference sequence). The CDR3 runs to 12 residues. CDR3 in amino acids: CASSYEGTEAFF. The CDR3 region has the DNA TGTGCCAGCAGCTATGAGGGCACTGAAGCTTTCTTT.

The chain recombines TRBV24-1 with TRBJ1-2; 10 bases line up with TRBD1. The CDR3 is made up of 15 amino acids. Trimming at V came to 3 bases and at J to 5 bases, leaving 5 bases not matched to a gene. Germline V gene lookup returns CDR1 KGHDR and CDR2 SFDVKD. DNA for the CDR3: TGTGCCACCAGTGATCCTGGACAGGGGGGGTATGGCTACACCTTC. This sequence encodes CATSDPGQGGYGYTF.

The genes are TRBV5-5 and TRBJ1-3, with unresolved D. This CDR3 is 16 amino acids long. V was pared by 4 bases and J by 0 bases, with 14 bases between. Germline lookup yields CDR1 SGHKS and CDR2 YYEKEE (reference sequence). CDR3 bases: TGTGCCAGCAGCAGATCAGGTGATCTCTCTGGAAACACCATATATTTT. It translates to CASSRSGDLSGNTIYF.

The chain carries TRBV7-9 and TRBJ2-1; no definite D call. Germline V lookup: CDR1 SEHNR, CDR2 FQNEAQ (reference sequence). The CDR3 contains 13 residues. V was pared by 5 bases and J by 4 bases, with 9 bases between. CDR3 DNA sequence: TGTGCCAGCAGCAACAGTCGATACAATGAGCAGTTCTTC. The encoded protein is CASSNSRYNEQFF.

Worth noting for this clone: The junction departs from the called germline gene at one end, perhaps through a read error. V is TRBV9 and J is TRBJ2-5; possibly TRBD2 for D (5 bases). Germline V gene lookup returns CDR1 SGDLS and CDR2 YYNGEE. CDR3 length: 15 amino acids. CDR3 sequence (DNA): TGTGCCAGCAGCGTAAATAGTGGACTTCCAGAGGCCCAGTACTTC. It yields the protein CASSVNSGLPEAQYF.

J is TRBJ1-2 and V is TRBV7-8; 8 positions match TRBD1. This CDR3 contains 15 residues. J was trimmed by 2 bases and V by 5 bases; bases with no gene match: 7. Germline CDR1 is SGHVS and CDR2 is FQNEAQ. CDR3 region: CASSPRTGKNYGYTF. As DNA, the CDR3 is TGTGCCAGCAGCCCCAGGACAGGGAAGAACTATGGCTACACCTTC. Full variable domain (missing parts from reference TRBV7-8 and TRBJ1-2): GAGVSQSPRYKVAKRGQDVALRCDPISGHVSLFWYQQALGQGPEFLTYFQNEAQLDKSGLPSDRFFAERPEGSVSTLKIQRTQQEDSAVYLCASSPRTGKNYGYTFGSGTRLTVV.

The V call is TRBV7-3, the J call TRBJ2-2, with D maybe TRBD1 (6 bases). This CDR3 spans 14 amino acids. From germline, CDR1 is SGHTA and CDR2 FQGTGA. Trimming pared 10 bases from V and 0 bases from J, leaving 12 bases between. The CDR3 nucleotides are TGTGCCACGGGGCAGGGGCCGAACACCGGGGAGCTGTTTTTT. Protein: CATGQGPNTGELFF.

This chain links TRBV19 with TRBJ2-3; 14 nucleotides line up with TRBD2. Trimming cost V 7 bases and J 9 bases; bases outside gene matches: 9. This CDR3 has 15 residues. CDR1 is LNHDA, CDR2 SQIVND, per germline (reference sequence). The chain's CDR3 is CASNKRLAGGETQYF. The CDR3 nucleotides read TGTGCCAGTAACAAGAGACTAGCGGGGGGGGAGACGCAGTATTTT. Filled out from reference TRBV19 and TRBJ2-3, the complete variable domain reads DGGITQSPKYLFRKEGQNVTLSCEQNLNHDAMYWYRQDPGQGLRLIYYSQIVNDFQKGDIAEGYSVSREKKESFPLTVTSAQKNPTAFYLCASNKRLAGGETQYFGPGTRLTVL.